The 8 T cell receptor beta chains reported below all come from one sample, sequenced in a study of blood T cells in healthy people across ages. PCR was performed a second time for about 7 to 12 cycles using a sample-barcoded 5' primer and a J-beta primer mix. TCRdb redid the calling of the 5' RACE reads with MiXCR, one entry per CDR3 protein. The sample lists 900,000 to 950,000 distinct CDR3 sequences, 29% occurring once. These same records also appear under a second study, on T cells of mothers and their children.

Source material: blood. The receptor set was obtained from a middle-aged woman in good health.

The gene calls are TRBV20-1 and TRBJ2-4; TRBD2 matches 13 bases. This CDR3 has 16 residues. The germline V gene has CDR1 DFQATT and CDR2 SNEGSKA (reference sequence). V dropped 3 bases and J dropped 4; count of bases not matched to a gene: 6. The CDR3 spells CSAREGLAGLKNIQYF. CDR3 DNA sequence: TGCAGTGCTAGGGAGGGACTAGCGGGGCTAAAAAACATTCAGTACTTC.

This clonotype was counted at least ten times. The chain carries TRBV7-2 and TRBJ2-7; 8 bases map to TRBD2. Germline V gene data show CDR1 as SGHTA and CDR2 as FQGNSA. Trimming removed 1 base from V and 2 bases from J; junction bases left unmatched: 7. The CDR3 extends over 16 amino acids. The CDR3 bases are TGTGCCAGCAGCTTAGGGGTGGCGGGGGGTACCTACGAGCAGTACTTC. As protein: CASSLGVAGGTYEQYF.

The chain carries TRBV20-1 and TRBJ2-5; TRBD2 might be the D (6 bases). The CDR3 spans 14 residues. V lost 5 bases to trimming and J lost 11 bases, with 24 bases between them. Germline values: CDR1 DFQATT, CDR2 SNEGSKA (reference sequence). Here the CDR3 DNA reads TGCAGTGCTGGACTACCGGGCTCCTGGGGTGAGCAGTACTTC. Translating gives CSAGLPGSWGEQYF.

The chain links TRBV3-1 to TRBJ2-3; weak D call: TRBD2 (6 bases). V shed 1 base and J shed 7 bases, with 18 bases lying between them. Germline-derived CDR1 and CDR2 are LGHDT and YNNKEL (reference sequence). CDR3 length equals 16 residues. The CDR3, as DNA: TGTGCCAGCAGCCAAGGGGGACTTGGGCTCATCAATACGCAGTATTTT. Translated, it gives CASSQGGLGLINTQYF.

The sample holds one count of this clonotype. A read error may explain this, as a much larger clone is one base away. The V call is TRBV20-1, the J call TRBJ1-2; TRBD1 might be the D (6 bases). The CDR3 runs 13 residues. CDR1 is DFQATT, CDR2 SNEGSKA, per germline (reference sequence). For the CDR3, the DNA is TGCAGTGCTAGCCCCCAGGCGGGGGCTGGCTGCACCTTC. It yields the protein CSASPQAGAGCTF.

The gene calls are TRBV2 and TRBJ2-3; 10 bases agree with TRBD2. The CDR3 has 17 amino acids. From germline, CDR1 is SNHLY and CDR2 FYNNEI. V trimming: 6 bases; J trimming: 0 bases; junction bases outside the gene matches: 9. The CDR3 region is CASSATGLAASTDTQYF. CDR3 nucleotide sequence: TGTGCCAGCAGCGCTACTGGACTAGCGGCTAGCACAGATACGCAGTATTTT.

V usage is TRBV20-1 and J usage is TRBJ1-4, with 8 bases matching TRBD1. The junction had 7 bases not matched to a gene; V was cut back by 4 bases and J by 3 bases. CDR3 size: 15 residues. CDR1 DFQATT and CDR2 SNEGSKA come from the germline V gene (reference sequence). The CDR3 loop reads CSATQGARANEKLFF. CDR3 DNA sequence: TGCAGTGCTACCCAGGGGGCGCGTGCTAATGAAAAACTGTTTTTT.

The chain joins TRBV7-9 to TRBJ2-3, with D uncertain. This CDR3 is 14 amino acids long. Trimming took 4 bases from V and 2 from J, leaving 10 bases between them. CDR1 SEHNR and CDR2 FQNEAQ come from the germline V gene (reference sequence). The CDR3: CASSSYDHTDTQYF. The CDR3 coding sequence is TGTGCCAGCAGCTCCTACGACCACACAGATACGCAGTATTTT.